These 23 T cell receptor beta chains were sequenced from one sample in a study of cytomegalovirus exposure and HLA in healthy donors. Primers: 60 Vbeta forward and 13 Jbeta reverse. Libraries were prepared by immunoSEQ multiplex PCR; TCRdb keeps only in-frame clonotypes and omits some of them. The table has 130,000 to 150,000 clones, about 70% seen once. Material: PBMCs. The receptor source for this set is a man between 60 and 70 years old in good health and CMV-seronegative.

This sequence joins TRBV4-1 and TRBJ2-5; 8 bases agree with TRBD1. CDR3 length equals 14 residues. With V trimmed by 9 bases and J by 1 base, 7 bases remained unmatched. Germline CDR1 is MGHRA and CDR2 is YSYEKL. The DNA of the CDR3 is TGCGCCAGTTCAAAAGGACAGGGCCAAGAGACCCAGTACTTC. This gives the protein CASSKGQGQETQYF.

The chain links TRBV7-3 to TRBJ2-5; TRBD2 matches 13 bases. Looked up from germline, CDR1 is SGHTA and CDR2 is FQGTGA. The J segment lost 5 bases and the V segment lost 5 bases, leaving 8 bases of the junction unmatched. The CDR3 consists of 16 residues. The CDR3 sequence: CASSPITSGRGETQYF. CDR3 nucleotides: TGTGCCAGCAGCCCGATAACTAGCGGGAGGGGGGAGACCCAGTACTTC.

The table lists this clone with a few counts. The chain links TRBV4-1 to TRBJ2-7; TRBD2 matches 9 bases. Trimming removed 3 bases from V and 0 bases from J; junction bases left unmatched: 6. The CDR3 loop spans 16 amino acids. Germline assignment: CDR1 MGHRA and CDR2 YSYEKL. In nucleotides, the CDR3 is TGCGCCAGCAGCCAGACGGGACTAGCTTTCTCCTACGAGCAGTACTTC. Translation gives CASSQTGLAFSYEQYF.

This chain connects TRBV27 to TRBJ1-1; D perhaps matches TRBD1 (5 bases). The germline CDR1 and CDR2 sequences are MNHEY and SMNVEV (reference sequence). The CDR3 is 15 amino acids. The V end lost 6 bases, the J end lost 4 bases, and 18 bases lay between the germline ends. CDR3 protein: CASSPTWGWGTEAFF. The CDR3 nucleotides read TGTGCCAGCAGCCCCACGTGGGGCTGGGGCACTGAAGCTTTCTTT.

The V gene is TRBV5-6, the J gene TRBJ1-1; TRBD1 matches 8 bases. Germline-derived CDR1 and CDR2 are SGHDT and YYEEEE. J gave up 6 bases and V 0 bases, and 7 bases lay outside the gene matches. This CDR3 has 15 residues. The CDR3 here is CASSLVDRVYPEAFF. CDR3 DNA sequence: TGTGCCAGCAGCTTGGTGGACAGGGTCTACCCTGAAGCTTTCTTT.

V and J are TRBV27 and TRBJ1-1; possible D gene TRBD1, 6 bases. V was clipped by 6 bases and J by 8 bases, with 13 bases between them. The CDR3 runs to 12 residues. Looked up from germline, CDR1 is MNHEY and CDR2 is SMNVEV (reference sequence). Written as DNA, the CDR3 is TGTGCCAGCAGCTTAGGGGGGTCGGAAGCTTTCTTT. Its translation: CASSLGGSEAFF.

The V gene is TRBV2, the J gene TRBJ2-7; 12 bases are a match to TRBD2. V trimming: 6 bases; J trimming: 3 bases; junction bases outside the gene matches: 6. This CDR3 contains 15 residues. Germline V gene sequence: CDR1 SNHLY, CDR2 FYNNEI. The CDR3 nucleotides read TGTGCCAGCAGGGCAACTAGCGGGGGGATCTACGAGCAGTACTTC. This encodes CASRATSGGIYEQYF.

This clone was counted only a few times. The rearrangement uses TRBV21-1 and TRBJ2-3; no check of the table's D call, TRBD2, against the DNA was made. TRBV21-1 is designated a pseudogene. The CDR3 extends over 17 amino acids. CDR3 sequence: CASRRLAGGLSTDTQYF. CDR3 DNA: TGTGCCAGCAGAAGACTAGCGGGGGGTCTTAGCACAGATACGCAGTATTTT.

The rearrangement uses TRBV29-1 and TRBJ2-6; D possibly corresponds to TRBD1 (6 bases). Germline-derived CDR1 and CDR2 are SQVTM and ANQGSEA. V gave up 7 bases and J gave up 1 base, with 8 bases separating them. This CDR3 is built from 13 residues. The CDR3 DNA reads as TGCAGCGCTCAGGGGTCTGGGGCCAACGTCCTGACTTTC. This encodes CSAQGSGANVLTF. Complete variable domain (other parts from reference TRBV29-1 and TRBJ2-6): SAVISQKPSRDICQRGTSLTIQCQVDSQVTMMFWYRQQPGQSLTLIATANQGSEATYESGFVIDKFPISRPNLTFSTLTVSNMSPEDSSIYLCSAQGSGANVLTFGAGSRLTVL.

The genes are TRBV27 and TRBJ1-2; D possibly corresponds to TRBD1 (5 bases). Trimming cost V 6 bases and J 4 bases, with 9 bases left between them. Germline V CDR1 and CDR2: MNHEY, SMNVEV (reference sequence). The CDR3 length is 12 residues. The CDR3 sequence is CASRGGPYGYTF. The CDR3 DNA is TGTGCCAGCAGGGGGGGACCCTATGGCTACACCTTC.

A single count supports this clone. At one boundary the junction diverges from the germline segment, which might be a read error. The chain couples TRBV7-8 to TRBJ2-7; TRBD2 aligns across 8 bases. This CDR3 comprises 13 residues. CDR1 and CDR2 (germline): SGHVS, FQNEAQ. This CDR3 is CASSLVSERETHF. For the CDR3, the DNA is TGTGCCAGCAGCTTAGTGTCAGAGCGGGAGACGCACTTC.

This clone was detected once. The CDR3, as DNA: TGTGCCAGCTCTACGGACAGTTACGGCTACACCTTC. Amino acids: CASSTDSYGYTF. This chain links TRBV28 with TRBJ1-2, with D perhaps matching TRBD1 (6 bases). V lost 8 bases to trimming and J lost 8 bases, with 15 bases between them. Germline-derived CDR1 and CDR2 are MDHEN and SYDVKM. CDR3 length: 12 residues.

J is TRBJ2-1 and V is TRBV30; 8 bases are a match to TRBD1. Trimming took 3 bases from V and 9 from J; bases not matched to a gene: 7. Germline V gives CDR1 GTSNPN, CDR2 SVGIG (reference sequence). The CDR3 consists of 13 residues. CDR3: CAWRRQGLGEQFF. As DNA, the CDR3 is TGTGCCTGGAGAAGACAGGGGTTAGGTGAGCAGTTCTTC.

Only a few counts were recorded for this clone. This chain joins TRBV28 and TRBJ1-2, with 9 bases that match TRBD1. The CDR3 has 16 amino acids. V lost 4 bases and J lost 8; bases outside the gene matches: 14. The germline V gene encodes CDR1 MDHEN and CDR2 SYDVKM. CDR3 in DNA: TGTGCCAGCAGTTCGACATCCGGGACAGGGAACGTCGGCTACACCTTC. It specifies CASSSTSGTGNVGYTF.

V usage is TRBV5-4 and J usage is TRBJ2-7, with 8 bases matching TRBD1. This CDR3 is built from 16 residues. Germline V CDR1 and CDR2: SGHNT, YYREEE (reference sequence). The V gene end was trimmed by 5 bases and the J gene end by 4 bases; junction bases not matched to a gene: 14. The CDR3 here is CASRRDPGQALYEQYF. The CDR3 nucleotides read TGTGCCAGCAGGCGCGATCCGGGACAGGCCCTTTACGAGCAGTACTTC.

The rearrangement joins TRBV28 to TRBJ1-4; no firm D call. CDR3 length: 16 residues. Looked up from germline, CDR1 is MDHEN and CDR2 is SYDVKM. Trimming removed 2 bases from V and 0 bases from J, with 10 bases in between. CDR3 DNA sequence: TGTGCCAGCAGTTTACAGGAGGCGGCAACTAATGAAAAACTGTTTTTT. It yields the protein CASSLQEAATNEKLFF.

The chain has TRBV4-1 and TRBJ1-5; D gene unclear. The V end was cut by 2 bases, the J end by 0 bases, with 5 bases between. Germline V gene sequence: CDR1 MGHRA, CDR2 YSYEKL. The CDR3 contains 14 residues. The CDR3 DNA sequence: TGCGCCAGCAGCCAAATAGATAGCAATCAGCCCCAGCATTTT. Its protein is CASSQIDSNQPQHF.

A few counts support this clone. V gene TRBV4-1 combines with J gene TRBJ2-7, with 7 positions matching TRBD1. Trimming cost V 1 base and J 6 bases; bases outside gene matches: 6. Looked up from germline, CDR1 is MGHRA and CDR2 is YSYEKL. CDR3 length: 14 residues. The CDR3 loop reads CASSQGTGFGEQYF. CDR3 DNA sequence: TGCGCCAGCAGCCAAGGGACAGGCTTTGGCGAGCAGTACTTC.

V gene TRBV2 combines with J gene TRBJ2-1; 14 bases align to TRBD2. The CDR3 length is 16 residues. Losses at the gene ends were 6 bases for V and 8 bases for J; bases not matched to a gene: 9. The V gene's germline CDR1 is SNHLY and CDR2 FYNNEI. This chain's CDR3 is CASSGLGTSGSDEQFF. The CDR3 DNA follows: TGTGCCAGCAGCGGACTTGGGACTAGCGGGAGCGATGAGCAGTTCTTC. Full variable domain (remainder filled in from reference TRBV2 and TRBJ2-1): EPEVTQTPSHQVTQMGQEVILRCVPISNHLYFYWYRQILGQKVEFLVSFYNNEISEKSEIFDDQFSVERPDGSNFTLKIRSTKLEDSAMYFCASSGLGTSGSDEQFFGPGTRLTVL.

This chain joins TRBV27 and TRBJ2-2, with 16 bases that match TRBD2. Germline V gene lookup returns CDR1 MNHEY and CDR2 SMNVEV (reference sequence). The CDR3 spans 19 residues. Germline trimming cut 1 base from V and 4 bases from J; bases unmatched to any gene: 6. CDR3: CASSLWAGLAGGTTGELFF. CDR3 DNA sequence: TGTGCCAGCAGTTTATGGGCGGGACTAGCGGGAGGGACCACCGGGGAGCTGTTTTTT.

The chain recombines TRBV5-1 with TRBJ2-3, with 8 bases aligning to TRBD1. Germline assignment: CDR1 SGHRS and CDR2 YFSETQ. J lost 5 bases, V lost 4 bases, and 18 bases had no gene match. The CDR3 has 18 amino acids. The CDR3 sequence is CASSNDQGAQRIVDTQYF. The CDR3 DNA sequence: TGCGCCAGCAGCAATGATCAGGGGGCGCAAAGGATCGTAGATACGCAGTATTTT.

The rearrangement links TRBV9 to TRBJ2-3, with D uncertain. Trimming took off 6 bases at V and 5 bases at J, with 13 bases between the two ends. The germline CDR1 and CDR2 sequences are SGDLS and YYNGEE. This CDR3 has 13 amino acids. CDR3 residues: CASTRRDEDTQYF. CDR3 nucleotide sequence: TGTGCCAGCACTAGGCGAGACGAAGATACGCAGTATTTT. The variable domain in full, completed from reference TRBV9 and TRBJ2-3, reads DSGVTQTPKHLITATGQRVTLRCSPRSGDLSVYWYQQSLDQGLQFLIQYYNGEERAKGNILERFSAQQFPDLHSELNLSSLELGDSALYFCASTRRDEDTQYFGPGTRLTVL.

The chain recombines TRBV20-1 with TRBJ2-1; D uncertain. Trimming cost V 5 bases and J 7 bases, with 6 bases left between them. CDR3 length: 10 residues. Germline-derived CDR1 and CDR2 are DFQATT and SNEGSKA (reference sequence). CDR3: CSASVNEQFF. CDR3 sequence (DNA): TGCAGTGCTTCGGTGAATGAGCAGTTCTTC.